Presented here are 30 T cell receptor beta chains from one specimen sequenced in a study of human T cells and chemical hapten exposure. Each CDR3 protein is one row after TCRdb ran MiXCR on the RACE reads. The top ten clones hold 2.5% to 3% of a sample with some 400,000 distinct CDR3 sequences, 5.1% of them seen once. Time point of the sample: pre-sensitization, week 0. Described treatment: therapeutic diphenylcyclopropenone sensitization with weekly scalp DPC. Material: whole blood, obtained in connection with sensitization to the hapten diphenylcyclopropenone (DPC). The receptors come from a woman between 50 and 59 years old with alopecia areata. Some clones in this sample may be carry-over from other donors' samples.

This clonotype was picked up many times. The chain couples TRBV18 to TRBJ1-5, with TRBD1 as a possible D gene (5 bases). V was cut by 6 bases and J by 1 base, with 10 bases left in between. Per germline, CDR1 KGHSH and CDR2 LQKENI. This CDR3 has 14 amino acids. CDR3 amino acids: CASSGRTSNQPQHF. Here the CDR3 DNA reads TGTGCCAGCTCGGGACGGACGAGCAATCAGCCCCAGCATTTT.

This chain uses TRBV29-1 with TRBJ2-7; 12 nucleotides line up with TRBD1. The CDR3 is made up of 14 amino acids. CDR1 is SQVTM, CDR2 ANQGSEA, per germline. The V segment lost 5 bases and the J segment 6 bases; nucleotides outside the gene matches: 8. The CDR3 is CSVSGQGAFSEQYF. The CDR3 coding sequence is TGCAGCGTTTCGGGACAGGGGGCGTTCAGCGAGCAGTACTTC.

The chain is built from TRBV12-3 or TRBV12-4 and TRBJ2-1; TRBD1 or TRBD2 may be the D gene (5 bases each). V shed 5 bases and J shed 5 bases, with 7 bases lying between them. This CDR3 has 12 amino acids. CDR3 in amino acids: CASSGGDNEQFF. The CDR3 DNA reads as TGTGCCAGCAGTGGGGGAGACAATGAGCAGTTCTTC.

This clonotype was observed a handful of times. The chain employs TRBV16 and TRBJ1-6, with D possibly TRBD1 on 5 matching bases. CDR1 and CDR2 from the germline V gene are KGHSY and FQNENV. Deletions cut 2 bases from V and 6 bases from J, with 11 bases between. The CDR3 is 15 amino acids. CDR3 coding DNA: TGTGCCAGCAGCCAAGAGGGGAGTTCTAATTCACCCCTCCACTTT. Protein product: CASSQEGSSNSPLHF.

This clonotype was detected only a few times. The chain couples TRBV7-2 to TRBJ2-1; 7 bases match TRBD1. V was clipped by 5 bases and J by 9 bases; unmatched bases: 4. The CDR3 has 12 residues. Germline V CDR1 and CDR2: SGHTA, FQGNSA. CDR3 in amino acids: CASSASGGEQFF. The CDR3 region has the DNA TGTGCCAGCAGCGCGTCAGGGGGTGAGCAGTTCTTC.

This clonotype was found many times. V is TRBV7-2 and J is TRBJ1-5; D is ambiguous. There are 14 residues in the CDR3. Germline V gives CDR1 SGHTA, CDR2 FQGNSA. Between the trimmed V and J ends, which lost 5 bases and 5 bases, there was a span of 13 bases. CDR3: CASSPSRVDQPQHF. For the CDR3, the DNA is TGTGCCAGCAGCCCCTCGAGGGTAGATCAGCCCCAGCATTTT.

In this sample, this clonotype turned up a few times. The chain employs TRBV6-6 and TRBJ1-1; 7 bases are a match to TRBD1. The CDR3 loop spans 14 amino acids. V lost 5 bases, J lost 4 bases, and 7 bases stayed unmatched. From germline, CDR1 is MNHNY and CDR2 SVGAGI (reference sequence). CDR3 coding DNA: TGTGCCAGCAGTCAAGCAGGGGGTACCACTGAAGCTTTCTTT. Translation gives CASSQAGGTTEAFF.

This clonotype appeared a few times. The V call is TRBV20-1, the J call TRBJ1-3; D gene ambiguous. Between the trimmed V and J ends, which lost 5 bases and 7 bases, there was a span of 9 bases. CDR1 is DFQATT and CDR2 is SNEGSKA in the germline V gene (reference sequence). The CDR3 consists of 11 residues. The CDR3 sequence is CSALYRNTIYF. The CDR3 DNA reads TGCAGTGCTCTTTACCGGAACACCATATATTTT.

This sequence joins TRBV2 and TRBJ2-5; possibly TRBD1 or TRBD2 for D (5 bases each). V was shortened by 5 bases and J by 2 bases, with 9 bases between the two germline ends. The CDR3 length is 13 residues. From germline, CDR1 is SNHLY and CDR2 FYNNEI. In nucleotides, the CDR3 is TGTGCCAGCAGTTGGGGGATACAAGAGACCCAGTACTTC. It encodes CASSWGIQETQYF.

The table lists this clonotype with a few counts. This rearrangement joins TRBV13 to TRBJ1-1; D is unresolved. Trimming left V 5 bases short and J 7 bases short, with 11 bases between. There are 12 residues in the CDR3. Germline loops: CDR1 PRHDT, CDR2 FYEKMQ (reference sequence). CDR3 nucleotide sequence: TGTGCCAGCAGCCTCAGCAACCTTGAAGCTTTCTTT. Residues: CASSLSNLEAFF.

The gene calls are TRBV7-2 and TRBJ2-7, with a tentative D call TRBD1 (6 bases). CDR1 SGHTA and CDR2 FQGNSA come from the germline V gene. CDR3 size: 15 residues. The V and J ends lost 4 bases and 3 bases respectively, with 16 bases between them. CDR3 amino acids: CASSSTGSLSYEQYF. CDR3 bases: TGTGCCAGCAGCTCCACAGGGTCTTTAAGCTACGAGCAGTACTTC.

CDR3 sequence: CASSPNILADTQYF. The CDR3 region has the DNA TGTGCCAGCTCACCAAATATTCTCGCAGATACGCAGTATTTT. The rearrangement uses TRBV18 and TRBJ2-3; D not certain. Trimming removed 2 bases from V and 4 bases from J, with 10 bases in between. This CDR3 has 14 residues. The germline gives CDR1 KGHSH, CDR2 LQKENI.

This clonotype was recorded at least ten times. V is TRBV12-3 or TRBV12-4 and J is TRBJ2-3; TRBD2 aligns across 15 bases. J gave up 0 bases and V 5 bases, and 18 bases lay outside the gene matches. The CDR3 sequence is 22 residues long. CDR3 in amino acids: CASSPFSRGLAGGEGSTDTQYF. CDR3 coding DNA: TGTGCCAGCAGTCCTTTCAGCCGGGGACTAGCGGGAGGAGAGGGGAGCACAGATACGCAGTATTTT.

This clonotype was counted at least ten times. The chain links TRBV6-1 to TRBJ2-3; a possible D gene is TRBD1 (6 bases). Trimming cost V 2 bases and J 5 bases, with 17 bases left between them. From germline, CDR1 is MNHNS and CDR2 SASEGT. The CDR3 runs to 16 residues. The CDR3, as DNA: TGTGCCAGCAGTGAAATAGTCAGGGGATCTAAAGATACGCAGTATTTT. This sequence encodes CASSEIVRGSKDTQYF.

The genes are TRBV3-1 and TRBJ1-3; no clear D gene. The V gene's germline CDR1 is LGHDT and CDR2 YNNKEL (reference sequence). This CDR3 is built from 13 residues. Trimming pared 0 bases from V and 3 bases from J, leaving 3 bases between. CDR3 sequence (DNA): TGTGCCAGCAGCCAAGAGCGTGGAAACACCATATATTTT. This gives the protein CASSQERGNTIYF.

Ten or more counts support this clonotype. The chain recombines TRBV5-1 with TRBJ2-2; D may be TRBD1 (6 bases). V was pared by 3 bases and J by 5 bases, with 11 bases between. The CDR3 covers 14 residues. The germline V gene has CDR1 SGHRS and CDR2 YFSETQ. The CDR3 spells CASSYYRETGELFF. DNA of the CDR3: TGCGCCAGCAGCTACTACAGGGAGACCGGGGAGCTGTTTTTT.

To note about this clonotype: Since a much larger clone is just one base distant, this may be a read error. The rearrangement joins TRBV7-3 to TRBJ1-6; D unresolved. Germline V gene sequence: CDR1 SGHTA, CDR2 FQGTGA. V dropped 3 bases and J dropped 9 bases, with 9 bases sitting between them. The CDR3 spans 13 residues. The CDR3 nucleotides are TGTGCCAGCAGCTTTAAGGGAATTTCACCCCTCCACTTT. Amino acid sequence: CASSFKGISPLHF.

This clonotype was counted many times. The chain recombines TRBV9 with TRBJ2-2; 7 bases map to TRBD2. The V and J ends lost 4 bases and 8 bases, in that order; junction bases with no gene match: 11. There are 15 residues in the CDR3. Germline CDR1 reads SGDLS; CDR2 reads YYNGEE. Written as DNA, the CDR3 is TGTGCCAGCAGCTACTGGGGAGGGCCAGGAGGGGAGCTGTTTTTT. Protein: CASSYWGGPGGELFF.

This clonotype was recorded at least ten times. The chain uses TRBV5-1 and TRBJ1-2; 7 bases map to TRBD1. The length of the CDR3 is 13 residues. Looked up from germline, CDR1 is SGHRS and CDR2 is YFSETQ. J was trimmed by 4 bases and V by 4 bases; bases with no gene match: 4. CDR3 DNA sequence: TGCGCCAGCAGCCAAGACAGGGCCTATGGCTACACCTTC. Translation gives CASSQDRAYGYTF.

This clonotype was detected many times. The chain is built from TRBV7-2 and TRBJ2-6; 8 bases map to TRBD1. The junction had 21 bases not matched to a gene; V was cut back by 5 bases and J by 3 bases. From germline, CDR1 is SGHTA and CDR2 FQGNSA. The CDR3 runs to 21 residues. The CDR3 spells CASSPLTGVIIRFGGANVLTF. The CDR3 bases are TGTGCCAGCAGCCCGCTGACAGGGGTCATTATACGTTTTGGTGGGGCCAACGTCCTGACTTTC.

The chain is built from TRBV6-6 and TRBJ1-2; 12 bases agree with TRBD1. Germline loops: CDR1 MNHNY, CDR2 SVGAGI (reference sequence). The CDR3 is 16 amino acids. The trim removed 10 bases at V and 3 bases at J, leaving 12 bases unmatched. The CDR3 region is CATTSGTGGAYYGYTF. For the CDR3, the DNA is TGTGCCACCACATCCGGGACAGGGGGCGCCTACTATGGCTACACCTTC.

This sequence joins TRBV18 and TRBJ1-4, with D possibly TRBD1 on 6 matching bases. The CDR3 is 15 amino acids. Per the germline V gene, CDR1 is KGHSH and CDR2 is LQKENI. Trimming stripped 3 bases from V and 5 bases from J, with 13 bases between. The CDR3 region is CASSPKTGSNEKLFF. The CDR3 DNA reads as TGTGCCAGCTCACCTAAAACAGGGTCGAATGAAAAACTGTTTTTT.

There are many counts of this clonotype. The chain uses TRBV3-1 and TRBJ2-3; 7 bases agree with TRBD2. V lost 1 base, J lost 2 bases, and 3 bases stayed unmatched. Looked up from germline, CDR1 is LGHDT and CDR2 is YNNKEL (reference sequence). This CDR3 comprises 15 residues. The CDR3 DNA reads TGTGCCAGCAGCCAAGGAGCGGGGTACACAGATACGCAGTATTTT. It translates to CASSQGAGYTDTQYF.

This clonotype was counted ten times or more. This chain links TRBV12-3 or TRBV12-4 with TRBJ2-7, with 8 bases identical to TRBD2. The CDR3 runs to 17 residues. Trimming cost V 4 bases and J 0 bases; bases outside gene matches: 11. The CDR3, as DNA: TGTGCCAGCAGTTCTCCGGGACTAGTACCCAGCTCCTACGAGCAGTACTTC. Protein sequence: CASSSPGLVPSSYEQYF.

The chain uses TRBV5-1 and TRBJ1-1; 7 bases align to TRBD1. With 4 bases clipped from V and 5 bases from J, the junction kept 2 bases outside the gene matches. The CDR3 runs to 12 residues. Germline lookup yields CDR1 SGHRS and CDR2 YFSETQ. In DNA form, the CDR3 reads TGCGCCAGCAGCAGGGACAGTACTGAAGCTTTCTTT. Its protein is CASSRDSTEAFF.

This clonotype showed up just a few times. The chain joins TRBV9 to TRBJ2-7; D is perhaps TRBD2 (5 bases). This CDR3 comprises 15 residues. Germline V gene sequence: CDR1 SGDLS, CDR2 YYNGEE. Trimming took 0 bases from V and 3 from J, leaving 13 bases between them. The CDR3: CASSVGGTEGYEQYF. Here the CDR3 DNA reads TGTGCCAGCAGCGTAGGAGGTACCGAGGGCTACGAGCAGTACTTC.

This clonotype showed up many times. The chain has TRBV12-3 or TRBV12-4 and TRBJ2-2, with TRBD2 identical over 7 bases. Losses at the gene ends were 5 bases for V and 3 bases for J; bases not matched to a gene: 12. There are 17 residues in the CDR3. Here the CDR3 reads CASSPSTGTTYTGELFF. The DNA of the CDR3 is TGTGCCAGCAGTCCCTCGACCGGGACTACCTACACCGGGGAGCTGTTTTTT.

This clonotype was counted between two and nine times. V and J are TRBV6-6 and TRBJ1-5; D not certain. Trimming took 6 bases from V and 3 from J, leaving 6 bases between them. The CDR3 consists of 12 residues. Germline assignment: CDR1 MNHNY and CDR2 SVGAGI (reference sequence). The CDR3 bases are TGTGCCAGCAGAAGGGACAATCAGCCCCAGCATTTT. It specifies CASRRDNQPQHF.

This clonotype has ten or more counts. The chain links TRBV7-6 to TRBJ2-2; D unresolved. CDR1 and CDR2 from the germline V gene are SGHVS and FNYEAQ. CDR3 length: 14 residues. V was shortened by 0 bases and J by 5 bases, with 7 bases between the two germline ends. The CDR3 region has the DNA TGTGCCAGCAGCTTAGCCCAGGAGACCGGGGAGCTGTTTTTT. Its protein product is CASSLAQETGELFF.

This clonotype was picked up many times. The chain links TRBV3-1 to TRBJ2-7; TRBD2 matches at 7 bases. The CDR3 is 14 amino acids. Per germline, CDR1 LGHDT and CDR2 YNNKEL (reference sequence). The V segment lost 3 bases and the J segment 12 bases; nucleotides outside the gene matches: 14. In nucleotides, the CDR3 is TGTGCCAGCAGCCAGGCTAGCGGACGTTCAAGGAGGTACTTC. It translates to CASSQASGRSRRYF.